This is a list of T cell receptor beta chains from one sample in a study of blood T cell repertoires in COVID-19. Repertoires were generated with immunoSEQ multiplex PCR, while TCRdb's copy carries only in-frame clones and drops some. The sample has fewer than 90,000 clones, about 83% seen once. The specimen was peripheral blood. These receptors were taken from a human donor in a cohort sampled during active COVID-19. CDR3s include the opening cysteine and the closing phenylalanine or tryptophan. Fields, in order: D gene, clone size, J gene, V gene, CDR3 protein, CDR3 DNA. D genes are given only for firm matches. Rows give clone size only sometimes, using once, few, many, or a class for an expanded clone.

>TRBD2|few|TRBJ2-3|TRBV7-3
CASSTGTSGSDTQYF
TGTGCCAGCAGCACCGGGACTAGCGGGTCCGATACGCAGTATTTT
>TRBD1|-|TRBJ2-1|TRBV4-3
CASSEEGTVKSEQFF
TGCGCCAGCAGCGAAGAGGGGACAGTCAAGAGTGAGCAGTTCTTC
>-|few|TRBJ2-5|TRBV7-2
CASSLAGSRETQYF
TGTGCCAGCAGCTTAGCGGGCTCCAGGGAGACCCAGTACTTC
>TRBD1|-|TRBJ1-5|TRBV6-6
CASKLQGDGSNQPQHF
TGTGCCAGCAAATTACAGGGGGATGGTAGCAATCAGCCCCAGCATTTT
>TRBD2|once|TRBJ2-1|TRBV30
CAWTSGSLNEQFF
TGTGCCTGGACTAGCGGGAGTTTGAATGAGCAGTTCTTC
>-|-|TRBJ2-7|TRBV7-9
CASSWAGSEQYF
TGTGCCAGCAGTTGGGCTGGGTCCGAGCAGTACTTC
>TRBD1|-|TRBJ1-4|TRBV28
CASTPGGSNEKLFF
TGTGCCAGCACCCCAGGGGGTTCCAATGAAAAACTGTTTTTT
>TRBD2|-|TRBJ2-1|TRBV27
CASSLRWEGRYEQFF
TGTGCCAGCAGTTTACGGTGGGAGGGCCGCTATGAGCAGTTCTTC
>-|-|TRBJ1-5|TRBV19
CASSIGGGSNQPQHF
TGTGCCAGTAGTATTGGGGGCGGAAGCAATCAGCCCCAGCATTTT
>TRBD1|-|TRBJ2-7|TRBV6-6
CASNPGQGFEQYF
TGTGCCAGCAATCCGGGACAGGGGTTCGAGCAGTACTTC
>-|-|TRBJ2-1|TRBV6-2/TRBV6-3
CASRRAGKHNEQFF
TGTGCCAGCCGCCGGGCGGGAAAGCATAATGAGCAGTTCTTC
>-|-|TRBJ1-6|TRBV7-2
CASSLVKGGYNSPLHF
TGTGCCAGCAGCTTAGTGAAGGGGGGGTATAATTCACCCCTCCACTTT
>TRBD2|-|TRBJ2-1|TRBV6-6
CASSYLGGEEFF
TGTGCCAGCAGTTACTTGGGGGGGGAGGAGTTCTTC
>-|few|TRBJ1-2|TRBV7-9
CASSLGGGYTF
TGTGCCAGCAGCTTGGGCGGGGGCTACACCTTC